The 13 T cell receptor beta chains reported below all come from one sample, sequenced in a study of sequential checkpoint blockade in melanoma. The protocol was immunoSEQ multiplex PCR, while the TCRdb copy is restricted to in-frame clones and leaves out a portion. The sample records under 20,000 clones, about 86% being singletons. The treatment: randomized to nivolumab then ipilimumab (arm A) or the reverse (arm B). Sequences were derived from CD8+ T cells sorted from blood (inferred from file names), sampled from a patient given nivolumab and ipilimumab in sequence. These receptor sequences come from a human donor with melanoma.

The chain is built from TRBV7-3 and TRBJ2-5, with D unclear. Matching the DNA end better, TRBJ2-7 makes the J call doubtful. The CDR3 is 13 amino acids. CDR1 and CDR2 (germline): SGHTA, FQGTGA. CDR3 region: CASSLEQNYEQYF. The CDR3 DNA reads TGTGCCAGCAGCTTAGAACAAAACTACGAGCAGTACTTC.

The CDR3 DNA sequence: TGTGCCAGCAGCGCCAACAGGGTTTACACCGGGGAGCTGTTTTTT. Its translation: CASSANRVYTGELFF. The chain combines TRBV7-2 with TRBJ2-2; possibly TRBD1 for D (6 bases). V was shortened by 5 bases and J by 3 bases, with 13 bases between the two germline ends. This CDR3 comprises 15 residues. In germline, CDR1 is SGHTA, CDR2 FQGNSA.

The chain has TRBV5-1 and TRBJ2-1; no reliable D call. CDR1 is SGHRS and CDR2 is YFSETQ in the germline V gene. The CDR3 covers 15 residues. Trimming cost V 2 bases and J 0 bases, with 9 bases left between them. CDR3 sequence reads: CASSLNGGSYNEQFF. In DNA form, the CDR3 reads TGCGCCAGCAGCTTAAATGGCGGCTCCTACAATGAGCAGTTCTTC.

The chain is built from TRBV5-1 and TRBJ1-1; no clear D gene. V gave up 1 base and J gave up 0 bases, with 7 bases separating them. This CDR3 has 14 residues. Germline V gene lookup returns CDR1 SGHRS and CDR2 YFSETQ. The CDR3 protein is CASSLSGVNTEAFF. The CDR3 bases are TGCGCCAGCAGCTTGTCAGGCGTGAACACTGAAGCTTTCTTT.

This chain connects TRBV5-4 to TRBJ2-7; D might be TRBD1 (5 bases). Trimming took off 2 bases at V and 4 bases at J, with 10 bases between the two ends. Germline values: CDR1 SGHNT, CDR2 YYREEE (reference sequence). The CDR3 spans 13 residues. The CDR3 region is CASSFDSSYEQYF. The DNA of the CDR3 is TGTGCCAGCAGCTTTGACAGCTCATACGAGCAGTACTTC.

The chain joins TRBV5-1 to TRBJ2-7, with 7 bases that match TRBD2. The J segment lost 0 bases and the V segment lost 0 bases, leaving 9 bases of the junction unmatched. CDR1 and CDR2 (germline): SGHRS, YFSETQ. The CDR3 has 17 residues. The CDR3, as DNA: TGCGCCAGCAGCTTGGCCCCGGGGAGGGAGGACTCCTACGAGCAGTACTTC. Its protein product is CASSLAPGREDSYEQYF.

The chain has TRBV27 and TRBJ2-7, with 10 bases identical to TRBD2. CDR1 and CDR2 from the germline V gene are MNHEY and SMNVEV (reference sequence). This CDR3 is 15 amino acids long. The V segment lost 4 bases and the J segment 2 bases; nucleotides outside the gene matches: 5. The CDR3 DNA sequence: TGTGCCAGCAGTTCGGAACTAGCGGGGACCTACGAGCAGTACTTC. Translating it yields CASSSELAGTYEQYF.

The genes are TRBV28 and TRBJ2-7; 7 nucleotides agree with TRBD1. Germline assignment: CDR1 MDHEN and CDR2 SYDVKM. This CDR3 has 16 residues. Germline trimming cut 5 bases from V and 0 bases from J; bases unmatched to any gene: 10. CDR3 sequence: CASSPPRDSPSYEQYF. The CDR3 DNA reads TGTGCCAGCAGTCCGCCCCGGGACAGTCCCTCCTACGAGCAGTACTTC. Full variable domain (missing parts from reference TRBV28 and TRBJ2-7): DVKVTQSSRYLVKRTGEKVFLECVQDMDHENMFWYRQDPGLGLRLIYFSYDVKMKEKGDIPEGYSVSREKKERFSLILESASTNQTSMYLCASSPPRDSPSYEQYFGPGTRLTVT.

This sequence joins TRBV19 and TRBJ2-5; 7 bases map to TRBD2. Trimming at V came to 0 bases and at J to 5 bases, leaving 3 bases not matched to a gene. Germline V gene data show CDR1 as LNHDA and CDR2 as SQIVND (reference sequence). This CDR3 is 14 amino acids long. The CDR3 region has the DNA TGTGCCAGTAGTATAGATTGGGGAGGGGAGACCCAGTACTTC. This codes for CASSIDWGGETQYF.

The rearrangement links TRBV19 to TRBJ1-1; a weak D match, TRBD1 (5 bases). The V end was cut by 8 bases, the J end by 5 bases, with 15 bases between. The CDR3 extends over 13 amino acids. Germline V gene lookup returns CDR1 LNHDA and CDR2 SQIVND (reference sequence). CDR3 region: CASLLAGDTEAFF. In DNA form, the CDR3 reads TGTGCCAGTTTGCTGGCGGGGGATACTGAAGCTTTCTTT.

The rearrangement links TRBV4-2 to TRBJ2-7, with 7 nucleotides matching TRBD1. Germline lookup yields CDR1 LGHNA and CDR2 YNFKEQ. The CDR3 spans 14 residues. The J segment lost 4 bases and the V segment lost 1 base, leaving 4 bases of the junction unmatched. CDR3 nucleotide sequence: TGTGCCAGCAGCCAAGGGACAGGTACTTACGAGCAGTACTTC. This codes for CASSQGTGTYEQYF.

The J gene is TRBJ1-2, the V gene TRBV13; TRBD1 is a possible D gene (6 bases). V was clipped by 4 bases and J by 5 bases, with 20 bases between them. This CDR3 is built from 16 residues. From germline, CDR1 is PRHDT and CDR2 FYEKMQ (reference sequence). The CDR3 loop is CASSSPYPLRGYGYTF. CDR3 in DNA: TGTGCCAGCAGCTCACCCTATCCGCTCAGGGGATATGGCTACACCTTC.

Written as DNA, the CDR3 is TGTGCCAGCAGCTCTAGTTTGGAGACCCAGTACTTC. It specifies CASSSSLETQYF. The rearrangement joins TRBV5-4 to TRBJ2-5; unclear D gene. Deletions cut 3 bases from V and 5 bases from J, with 8 bases between. Germline V lookup: CDR1 SGHNT, CDR2 YYREEE (reference sequence). CDR3 size: 12 residues. The full variable domain, with the rest looked up from reference TRBV5-4 and TRBJ2-5, is ETGVTQSPTHLIKTRGQQVTLRCSSQSGHNTVSWYQQALGQGPQFIFQYYREEENGRGNFPPRFSGLQFPNYSSELNVNALELDDSALYLCASSSSLETQYFGPGTRLLVL.